This entry describes one TCR beta chain. This clonotype was detected only a few times. No cognate antigen has been identified for it. A single base separates this from a much larger clone, so it may be a read error. Library preparation used PCR. Reads for this sample came from an Illumina HiSeq 2500. To reduce PCR and sequencing biases, unique molecular identifiers were built into the TCR beta cDNA libraries. Roughly 0.5 million cDNA molecules were obtained per 1 to 10 million input T cells, so each molecule approximated one T cell. The patient libraries were prepared and sequenced using the same protocol as the earlier healthy control dataset. Within a given batch, samples were prepared together, multiplexed and sequenced on the same HiSeq lane. In the original analysis: Raw barcoded reads were processed with MIGEC, and single-read molecular identifier groups were discarded before consensus assembly and CDR3 extraction. Clonotype tables were post-analysed with VDJtools, and diversity was normalized by down-sampling all datasets to the smallest sample size. In repertoire overlap clustering, CDR3 amino acid sequences, but not nucleotide sequences, were matched to correct batch-related cross-sample contamination. In TCRdb, the public reads were trimmed at Q25 with fastp and aligned with MiXCR, with productive beta chains retained. Each entry merges the rows of one CDR3 protein and shows their most common DNA and genes. TCRdb, not the authors, supplied the V and J calls. The sample contains about 260,000 distinct CDR3 sequences, approximately 34% of them found a single time. Of the sample, under 5% is held by the ten largest clones.

To demonstrate the VDJtools post-analysis software, the study profiled TCR beta repertoires from the peripheral blood of 10 to 15 young patients with multiple sclerosis. Multiple sclerosis patients were children and adolescents aged 6 to 15 years. These data are taken from a study of post-analysis software for immune sequencing data (dated by TCRdb to about 2015). Study-wide context: Disease courses on record covered relapsing-remitting, secondary progressive and progressive-relapsing multiple sclerosis, though some patients had no subtype annotation. A subset of samples was prepared in parallel using single-end sample barcoding, then pooled and co-amplified after Illumina adapter ligation. Patient repertoires were compared against around 10 previously published healthy control repertoires from donors aged roughly 6 to 27 years. What the research found in general, with its limitations: The multiple sclerosis patient group was slightly younger than the control group. When samples were clustered directly using the F measure, samples prepared in the same batch co-clustered strongly, which prompted a batch-effect correction. Significantly lower normalized Chao1 diversity was found in multiple sclerosis patients than in controls, suggesting substantial peripheral T-cell clonal expansion.

The sequenced material came from blood. This sequence was found in a girl aged 10-17 years with multiple sclerosis.

The DNA sequence is given as TGTACCATCAGTGCTTCGCTCGGACATACTAAGTCGGCGGAGACCCAGTACTTC. The resulting protein is CTISASLGHTKSAETQYF. Here the chain combines TRBV10-3 and TRBJ2-5; perhaps TRBD1 is the D gene, with 5 bases matching. Inclusive of the bounding cysteine and phenylalanine, the CDR3 is 18 residues long. Only the CDR3 DNA stays, 54 bases, in frame from base 1. The germline V gene encodes CDR1 ENHRY and CDR2 SYGVKD.